Ten or more counts support the clone carrying this T cell receptor (beta chain). The data originate from a study of breast tumors, draining lymph nodes, adjacent tissues. The V gene end was trimmed by 5 bases and the J gene end by 7 bases; junction bases not matched to a gene: 7. CDR1 is DFQATT, CDR2 SNEGSKA, per germline (reference sequence). The CDR3 runs to 15 residues. MiXCR, applied by TCRdb to the multiplex PCR reads, yields one record per CDR3 protein. This sample has tens of thousands of distinct CDR3 sequences; approximately 29% occur once, and the top ten carry roughly 8.1%. The lymph nodes were axillary draining lymph nodes from breast cancer patients.

The sequenced sample was axillary lymph node tissue. V usage is TRBV20-1 and J usage is TRBJ2-1; 14 bases agree with TRBD2. The TCR originated in a female donor with breast cancer. Some clones in this sample may be carry-over from other donors' samples. CDR3 loop: CSAGLGLAGANEQFF. The DNA of the CDR3 is TGCAGTGCTGGGCTGGGACTAGCGGGAGCAAATGAGCAGTTCTTC.